This passage covers 18 T cell receptor beta chains from one sample sequenced in a study of CD8 T cells in ankylosing spondylitis. TCRdb re-called the 5' RACE reads with MiXCR, one entry per CDR3 protein. The table shows under 250,000 distinct CDR3 sequences, with roughly 24% occurring only once. The sample consisted of blood, either unsorted or a sorted T cell fraction (not recorded which). Receptors were obtained from a male donor with ankylosing spondylitis or in good health (not recorded which).

The chain couples TRBV20-1 to TRBJ2-7; 7 positions agree with TRBD1. The CDR3 is 14 residues long. Trimming took 4 bases from V and 3 from J; bases not matched to a gene: 9. Germline values: CDR1 DFQATT, CDR2 SNEGSKA (reference sequence). The CDR3 loop is CSATRTGRYYEQYF. Here the CDR3 DNA reads TGCAGTGCTACCCGGACAGGTCGTTACTACGAGCAGTACTTC.

The chain recombines TRBV5-8 with TRBJ2-7; the D call may be TRBD1 or TRBD2 (5 bases each). The CDR3 spans 14 residues. Per the germline V gene, CDR1 is SGHTS and CDR2 is YDEGEE. With 4 bases removed from V and 4 bases from J, the gap between germline ends came to 15 bases. The CDR3 loop reads CASSPRGSKYEQYF. The CDR3 coding sequence is TGTGCCAGCAGCCCCCGGGGCAGTAAATACGAGCAGTACTTC.

This clonotype was counted ten times or more. The chain couples TRBV10-3 to TRBJ2-2; 8 bases map to TRBD1. Trimming cost V 0 bases and J 2 bases; bases outside gene matches: 5. Germline V lookup: CDR1 ENHRY, CDR2 SYGVKD. The length of the CDR3 is 17 residues. This CDR3 reads CAISESTPGGNTGELFF. The CDR3 bases are TGTGCCATCAGTGAGTCAACCCCAGGGGGCAACACCGGGGAGCTGTTTTTT.

The table lists this clonotype with many counts. The CDR3 nucleotides read TGCGCCAGCAGCCAAGGTTCACAGGGGAGCTATGGCTACACCTTC. Its protein is CASSQGSQGSYGYTF. The chain employs TRBV4-1 and TRBJ1-2, with 7 bases fitting TRBD1. The trim removed 1 base at V and 4 bases at J, leaving 6 bases unmatched. Germline loops: CDR1 MGHRA, CDR2 YSYEKL. The CDR3 sequence is 15 residues long.

This clonotype has a count of ten or more. The V gene is TRBV20-1, the J gene TRBJ2-5, with D perhaps matching TRBD1 (6 bases). The CDR3 extends over 12 amino acids. Trimming took off 1 base at V and 10 bases at J, with 13 bases between the two ends. Per the germline V gene, CDR1 is DFQATT and CDR2 is SNEGSKA (reference sequence). The CDR3 spells CSARGGPFDQYF. In DNA, the CDR3 is TGCAGTGCTAGAGGGGGGCCCTTTGACCAGTACTTC.

The V and J genes are TRBV5-1 and TRBJ1-4; D gene ambiguous. Looked up from germline, CDR1 is SGHRS and CDR2 is YFSETQ. V was pared by 0 bases and J by 7 bases, with 16 bases between. CDR3 size: 16 residues. The chain's CDR3 is CASSLGPTSAREKLFF. DNA of the CDR3: TGCGCCAGCAGCTTGGGACCAACCTCTGCCCGTGAAAAACTGTTTTTT.

The V call is TRBV10-3, the J call TRBJ2-5; no firm D call. Per the germline V gene, CDR1 is ENHRY and CDR2 is SYGVKD. Trimming shortened V by 0 bases and J by 5 bases, and 10 bases separated the two germline ends. The CDR3 sequence is 14 residues long. CDR3 sequence: CAISESLAKETQYF. The CDR3 region has the DNA TGTGCCATCAGTGAGTCCTTAGCAAAGGAGACCCAGTACTTC.

This clonotype appeared once. A much bigger clone sits one base away, suggesting this may be a read error. This chain links TRBV10-3 with TRBJ2-7, with a weak D call TRBD1 (8 bases). This CDR3 is 18 amino acids long. V lost 6 bases and J 6 bases, leaving 30 bases between the germline ends. In germline, CDR1 is ENHRY, CDR2 SYGVKD. The CDR3 DNA follows: TGTGCCATCAGCGACGACAGGGGAAGATCGGTAAGCGGGATCGAGCAGTACTTC. Translated: CAISDDRGRSVSGIEQYF.

This clonotype was seen a few times. This chain links TRBV10-3 with TRBJ1-2, with D possibly TRBD1 on 5 matching bases. Germline loops: CDR1 ENHRY, CDR2 SYGVKD. This CDR3 region has 13 residues. V was shortened by 0 bases and J by 5 bases, with 7 bases between the two germline ends. This CDR3 is CAISESDSYGYTF. The DNA of the CDR3 is TGTGCCATCAGTGAGTCCGACAGTTATGGCTACACCTTC.

This clonotype was observed at least ten times. The rearrangement links TRBV10-3 to TRBJ1-2, with unresolved D. The length of the CDR3 is 13 residues. Germline V gene sequence: CDR1 ENHRY, CDR2 SYGVKD. The V end lost 0 bases, the J end lost 2 bases, and 4 bases lay between the germline ends. The CDR3 here is CAISESRNYGYTF. The CDR3 coding sequence is TGTGCCATCAGTGAGTCCAGAAACTATGGCTACACCTTC.

This clonotype has only a few counts. J is TRBJ2-7 and V is TRBV27, with TRBD1 matching 9 bases. V lost 4 bases to trimming and J lost 3 bases; unmatched junction nucleotides: 10. Per germline, CDR1 MNHEY and CDR2 SMNVEV (reference sequence). The CDR3 runs to 16 residues. Written as DNA, the CDR3 is TGTGCCAGCAGTTCTCTCTCCGGGACAGGGTACTACGAGCAGTACTTC. Translated, it gives CASSSLSGTGYYEQYF.

This clonotype was recorded a few times. This rearrangement joins TRBV6-5 to TRBJ1-1, with 7 nucleotides matching TRBD1. Germline assignment: CDR1 MNHEY and CDR2 SVGAGI. The CDR3 consists of 12 residues. V shed 5 bases, J shed 8 bases, and the junction held 5 bases outside the gene matches. CDR3 bases: TGTGCCAGCAGTAGAGGGGACAGCGAAGCTTTCTTT. This sequence encodes CASSRGDSEAFF.

The V call is TRBV6-2 or TRBV6-3, the J call TRBJ1-5; unclear D gene. This CDR3 comprises 15 residues. Germline V lookup: CDR1 MNHEY, CDR2 SVGEGT. The germline V and J ends were trimmed by 6 bases and 3 bases, with 15 bases remaining between them. CDR3 sequence: CASRVAELFNQPQHF. The CDR3 DNA reads as TGTGCCAGCAGAGTGGCAGAGCTTTTCAATCAGCCCCAGCATTTT.

This clonotype came up many times. V gene TRBV10-3 combines with J gene TRBJ2-3; D remains unclear. CDR1 is ENHRY, CDR2 SYGVKD, per germline. V lost 6 bases and J 2 bases, leaving 12 bases between the germline ends. This CDR3 is 14 amino acids long. This CDR3 is CAISPDAYTDTQYF. As DNA, the CDR3 is TGTGCCATCAGCCCGGACGCTTACACAGATACGCAGTATTTT.

The gene calls are TRBV28 and TRBJ2-7, with 7 bases matching TRBD1. Germline assignment: CDR1 MDHEN and CDR2 SYDVKM. The CDR3 loop spans 15 amino acids. The trim removed 5 bases at V and 6 bases at J, leaving 13 bases unmatched. CDR3 sequence reads: CASSGRDSASPEQYF. CDR3 nucleotides: TGTGCCAGCAGTGGAAGGGACAGCGCCTCCCCCGAGCAGTACTTC.

This clonotype was detected many times. In DNA, the CDR3 is TGTGCCAGCAGCCCCTCGGGCTGGGAGGGCTACACCTTC. It yields the protein CASSPSGWEGYTF. This chain joins TRBV3-1 and TRBJ1-2; D is undetermined. The CDR3 spans 13 residues. Germline assignment: CDR1 LGHDT and CDR2 YNNKEL (reference sequence). V gave up 4 bases and J gave up 8 bases, with 14 bases separating them.

The chain is built from TRBV5-8 and TRBJ2-3, with TRBD2 identical over 8 bases. There are 16 residues in the CDR3. Trimming cost V 4 bases and J 3 bases; bases outside gene matches: 10. Germline V gene data show CDR1 as SGHTS and CDR2 as YDEGEE. In DNA form, the CDR3 reads TGTGCCAGCAGCCGGTCGAGCGGGAGTCGTACAGATACGCAGTATTTT. Amino acids: CASSRSSGSRTDTQYF. The full variable domain, rest sourced from reference TRBV5-8 and TRBJ2-3, is EAGVTQSPTHLIKTRGQQATLRCSPISGHTSVYWYQQALGLGLQFLLWYDEGEERNRGNFPPRFSGRQFPNYSSELNVNALELEDSALYLCASSRSSGSRTDTQYFGPGTRLTVL.

This clonotype was found a few times. The chain recombines TRBV19 with TRBJ1-1; the D gene is possibly TRBD1 (6 bases). Trimming shortened V by 5 bases and J by 5 bases, and 15 bases separated the two germline ends. The germline V gene encodes CDR1 LNHDA and CDR2 SQIVND (reference sequence). The CDR3 covers 14 residues. The CDR3 spells CASSEQGSWTEAFF. The CDR3 nucleotides are TGTGCCAGTAGTGAACAGGGATCGTGGACTGAAGCTTTCTTT.